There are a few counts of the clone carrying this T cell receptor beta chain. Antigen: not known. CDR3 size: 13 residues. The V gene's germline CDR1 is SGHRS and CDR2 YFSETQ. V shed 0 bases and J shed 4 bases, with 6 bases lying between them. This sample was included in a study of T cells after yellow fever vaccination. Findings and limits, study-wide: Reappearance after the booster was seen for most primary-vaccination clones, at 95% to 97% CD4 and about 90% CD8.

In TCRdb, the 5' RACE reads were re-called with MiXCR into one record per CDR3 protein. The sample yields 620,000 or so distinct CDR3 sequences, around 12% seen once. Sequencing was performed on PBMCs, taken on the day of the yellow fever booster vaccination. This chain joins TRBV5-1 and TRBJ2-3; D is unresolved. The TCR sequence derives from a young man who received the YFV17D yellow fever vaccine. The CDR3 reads CASSLDPPDTQYF. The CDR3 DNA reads TGCGCCAGCAGCTTGGATCCCCCAGATACGCAGTATTTT.